This T cell receptor beta chain came from a study of blood T cell repertoires in COVID-19. Overall study: Researchers got acute and convalescent COVID-19 samples from the United States, Italy and Spain.

The repertoire was sequenced with immunoSEQ multiplex PCR; TCRdb's copy has only in-frame clones and lacks some. Among around 350,000 clones listed, approximately 86% were seen once. This clone occurred a few times. V was clipped by 4 bases and J by 3 bases; unmatched bases: 6. Per the germline V gene, CDR1 is SGDLS and CDR2 is YYNGEE. The CDR3 has 15 residues. The chain combines TRBV9 with TRBJ1-4, with 7 bases lining up with TRBD1. Source material: peripheral blood. The clonotype comes from a human donor in a cohort sampled during active COVID-19. For the CDR3, the DNA is TGTGCCAGCAGCCCATGGGGACAGTCTAATGAAAAACTGTTTTTT. Its protein is CASSPWGQSNEKLFF.